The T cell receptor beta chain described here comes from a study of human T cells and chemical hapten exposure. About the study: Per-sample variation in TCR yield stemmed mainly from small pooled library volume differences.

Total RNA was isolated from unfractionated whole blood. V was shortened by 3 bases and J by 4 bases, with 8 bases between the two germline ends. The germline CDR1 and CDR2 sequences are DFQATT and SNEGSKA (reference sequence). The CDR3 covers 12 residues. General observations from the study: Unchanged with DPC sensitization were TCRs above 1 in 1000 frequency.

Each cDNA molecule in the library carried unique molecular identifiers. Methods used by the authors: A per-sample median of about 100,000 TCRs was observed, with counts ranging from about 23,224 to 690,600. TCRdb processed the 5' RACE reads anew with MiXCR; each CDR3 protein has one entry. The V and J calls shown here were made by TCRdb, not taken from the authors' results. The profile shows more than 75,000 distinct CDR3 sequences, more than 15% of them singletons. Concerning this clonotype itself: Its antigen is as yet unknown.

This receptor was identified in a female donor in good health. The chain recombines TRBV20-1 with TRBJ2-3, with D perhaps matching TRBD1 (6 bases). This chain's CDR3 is CSASEGADTQYF. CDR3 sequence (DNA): TGCAGTGCTAGTGAGGGGGCAGATACGCAGTATTTT.